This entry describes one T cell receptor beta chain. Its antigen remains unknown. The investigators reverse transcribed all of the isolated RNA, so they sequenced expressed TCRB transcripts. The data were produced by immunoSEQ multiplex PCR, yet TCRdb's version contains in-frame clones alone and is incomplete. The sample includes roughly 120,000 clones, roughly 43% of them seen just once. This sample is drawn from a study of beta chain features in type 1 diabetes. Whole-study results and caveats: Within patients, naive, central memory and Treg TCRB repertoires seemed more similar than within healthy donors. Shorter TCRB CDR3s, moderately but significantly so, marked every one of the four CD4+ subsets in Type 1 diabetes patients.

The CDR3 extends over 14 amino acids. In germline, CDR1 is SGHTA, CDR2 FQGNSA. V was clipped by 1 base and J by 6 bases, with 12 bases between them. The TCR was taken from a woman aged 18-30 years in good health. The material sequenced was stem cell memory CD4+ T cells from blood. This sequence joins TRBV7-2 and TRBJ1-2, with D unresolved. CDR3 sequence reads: CASSLVNTGNGYTF. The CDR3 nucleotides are TGTGCCAGCAGCTTAGTGAACACCGGGAATGGCTACACCTTC.